Reported below is one T cell receptor (beta chain). As yet, its antigen is unknown. These data originate in a study of regulatory T cells in long-lasting Graves disease. Study-level findings and limits: More public clonotypes were shared by persistent patients (about 3,000) than by new patients (under 1,000). With persistent disease, TRBV28, TRBJ1-2 and TRBJ2-5 were the favored segments.

Construction of TCR beta libraries relied on iRepertoire HTBI primers and on Arm-PCR targeting CDR3 regions. Via MiXCR, TCRdb re-called the multiplex PCR reads, giving one row per CDR3 protein. Altogether hundreds of thousands of distinct CDR3 sequences are present, around a sixth being singletons, with the ten largest covering 20% to 25%. The time point: newly diagnosed GD, antithyroid drugs for less than 3 months. Extracted PBMC RNA gave rise to the TCR library. V lost 7 bases, J lost 1 base, and 25 bases lay in between. This CDR3 is 18 amino acids long. Per germline, CDR1 SNHLY and CDR2 FYNNEI. The specimen comprised peripheral blood mononuclear cells (PBMCs), sampled at new diagnosis, from a patient treated with antithyroid drugs. This sequence originates from a female donor with Graves disease. The V and J genes are TRBV2 and TRBJ1-1; possible D gene TRBD1, 6 bases. The CDR3 sequence: CASNIFLTGRFGNTEAFF. CDR3 DNA sequence: TGTGCCAGCAATATCTTCTTAACAGGGAGATTCGGGAACACTGAAGCTTTCTTT.